This T cell receptor (beta chain) was retrieved from a study of blood T cell repertoires in COVID-19. At the level of the study: Samples taken during acute and convalescent COVID-19 were collected in the United States, Italy and Spain. The cDNA or gDNA used as material had been derived from T cells, B-cell-depleted T cells, or PBMCs.

Individuals aged roughly 18 to 90 years were recruited from about two dozen US areas. Donors in Cohort 3 who had recovered were those with two negative PCRs, healthcare professional clearance, or resolution of their symptoms. CDR3 length: 15 residues. The V and J ends lost 3 bases and 4 bases, in that order; junction bases with no gene match: 7. Germline-derived CDR1 and CDR2 are MNHEY and SMNVEV (reference sequence). Sequencing was performed with immunoSEQ multiplex PCR; in TCRdb, only in-frame clones are kept and a portion is missing. The table has a few hundred thousand clones, 85% to 90% seen once.

The sample was PBMCs or T cells enriched from blood (not recorded which). This clonotype originated in a man in his late teens or twenties who had recovered from COVID-19. This chain uses TRBV27 with TRBJ2-7; TRBD1 matches 9 bases. The CDR3 spells CASSLGQGFGYEQYF. The CDR3 DNA is TGTGCCAGCAGTTTGGGACAGGGTTTCGGATACGAGCAGTACTTC.